This T cell receptor (beta chain) was captured in a study of T-cell memory formation after mild COVID-19. This clonotype was recorded at least ten times. The CDR3 runs 13 residues. Germline-derived CDR1 and CDR2 are SGHAT and FQNNGV. Between the trimmed V and J ends, which lost 0 bases and 8 bases, there was a span of 9 bases. 5'RACE with constant-segment primers built TCRalpha and TCRbeta cDNA libraries with UMIs. MiXCR, run by TCRdb on the 5' RACE reads, gives a single entry per CDR3 protein. The sample includes hundreds of thousands of distinct CDR3 sequences, about 20% seen only once; the top ten take about 11%.

Material for sequencing was PBMCs or a T cell subset sorted from them (not recorded which). The receptor was derived from an adult woman who had mild COVID-19 (a few samples of this study predate the infection). Cell type and time point are not known. The chain joins TRBV11-2 to TRBJ2-3; D is unresolved. In DNA, the CDR3 is TGTGCCAGCAGCTTAGATCGGGTTACTACGCAGTATTTT. It translates to CASSLDRVTTQYF.